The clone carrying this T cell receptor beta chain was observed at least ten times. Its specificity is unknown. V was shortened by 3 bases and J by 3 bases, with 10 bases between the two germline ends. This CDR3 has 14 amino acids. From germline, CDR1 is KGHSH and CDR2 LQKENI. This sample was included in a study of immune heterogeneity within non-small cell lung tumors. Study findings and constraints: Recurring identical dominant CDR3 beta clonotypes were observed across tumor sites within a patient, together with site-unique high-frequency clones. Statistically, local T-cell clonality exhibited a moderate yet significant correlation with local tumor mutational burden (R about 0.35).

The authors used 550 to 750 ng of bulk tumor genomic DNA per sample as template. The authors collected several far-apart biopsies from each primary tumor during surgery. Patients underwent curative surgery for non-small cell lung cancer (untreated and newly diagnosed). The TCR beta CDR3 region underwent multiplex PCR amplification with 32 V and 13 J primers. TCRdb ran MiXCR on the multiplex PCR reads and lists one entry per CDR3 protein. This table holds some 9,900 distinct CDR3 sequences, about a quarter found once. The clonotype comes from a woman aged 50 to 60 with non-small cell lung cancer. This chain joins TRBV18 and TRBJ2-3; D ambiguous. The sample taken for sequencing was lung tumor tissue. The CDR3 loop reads CASSPQRTTDTQYF. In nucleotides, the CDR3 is TGTGCCAGCTCACCCCAACGAACAACAGATACGCAGTATTTT.